This TCR beta chain was observed in a study of identical twins. Whole-study findings and limits: A lower insertion count was a feature of abundant cord blood beta clonotypes, with no such feature in memory repertoires. For out-of-frame beta sequences, excess twin sharing was weaker.

The J segment lost 0 bases and the V segment lost 4 bases, leaving 12 bases of the junction unmatched. Per the germline V gene, CDR1 is MDHEN and CDR2 is SYDVKM. The CDR3 contains 19 residues. TCRdb reprocessed the 5' RACE reads via MiXCR and lists one record per CDR3 protein. The data contain approximately 590,000 distinct CDR3 sequences, 9.5% to 10% of them singletons. This clonotype was detected a few times. Its antigen remains unidentified. Separately, the same data were catalogued under a study of yellow fever vaccine responses in identical twins.

Sequencing was performed on PBMCs. The chain combines TRBV28 with TRBJ2-3; 11 nucleotides line up with TRBD2. The receptor was derived from a woman in her late teens or twenties in good health. The CDR3 DNA follows: TGTGCCAGCAGTTCTACTAGCGGGAGACCATCTTCTAGCACAGATACGCAGTATTTT. Residues: CASSSTSGRPSSSTDTQYF.